Shown below are 20 T cell receptor beta chains from a single sample sequenced in a study of preoperative IRX-2 immunotherapy in early breast cancer. Assay: immunoSEQ multiplex PCR; the TCRdb copy retains only in-frame clones and omits some. The sample yields around 40,000 clones, about 72% seen once. As for treatment: preoperative locoregional IRX-2 cytokine immunotherapy. The starting material was tumor tissue, obtained after IRX-2 immunotherapy. These TCRs come from a human donor with breast cancer.

CDR3 region: CASSLGQGGNEQFF. Here the CDR3 DNA reads TGCGCCAGCAGCTTGGGTCAGGGTGGGAATGAGCAGTTCTTC. The V call is TRBV5-1, the J call TRBJ2-1; D is possibly TRBD1 (5 bases). This CDR3 has 14 residues. V was trimmed by 0 bases and J by 7 bases, leaving 11 bases between them. CDR1 is SGHRS, CDR2 YFSETQ, per germline. Complete variable domain (other parts from reference TRBV5-1 and TRBJ2-1): KAGVTQTPRYLIKTRGQQVTLSCSPISGHRSVSWYQQTPGQGLQFLFEYFSETQRNKGNFPGRFSGRQFSNSRSEMNVSTLELGDSALYLCASSLGQGGNEQFFGPGTRLTVL.

The chain has TRBV5-1 and TRBJ1-6, with 9 bases fitting TRBD1. Per germline, CDR1 SGHRS and CDR2 YFSETQ. J was trimmed by 9 bases and V by 3 bases; bases with no gene match: 7. This CDR3 comprises 15 residues. The CDR3 region is CASSSGTGKASPLHF. The CDR3 DNA sequence: TGCGCCAGCAGCTCAGGGACAGGGAAAGCTTCACCCCTCCACTTT.

This chain uses TRBV6-8 with TRBJ2-7, with D tentatively TRBD2 (6 bases). There are 15 residues in the CDR3. The V gene's germline CDR1 is MNHGY and CDR2 SAAAGT. The V gene lost 6 bases and the J gene lost 6 bases, with 21 bases spanning the gap. CDR3 coding DNA: TGTGCCAGCAGCCTTACGGTCCAGGAGGGCAGCGAGCAGTACTTC. Its translation: CASSLTVQEGSEQYF.

This chain uses TRBV19 with TRBJ1-4; no firm D call. This CDR3 contains 13 residues. The ends were cut back, 2 bases at V and 7 bases at J, with 8 bases in the middle. Germline CDR1 reads LNHDA; CDR2 reads SQIVND (reference sequence). CDR3 nucleotide sequence: TGTGCCAGTAGTATAATTGGGTTTGAAAAACTGTTTTTT. This gives the protein CASSIIGFEKLFF.

The V call is TRBV29-1, the J call TRBJ2-7; TRBD1 matches 8 bases. The CDR3 totals 13 residues. J was trimmed by 2 bases and V by 3 bases; bases with no gene match: 3. CDR1 is SQVTM and CDR2 is ANQGSEA in the germline V gene. The CDR3 loop reads CSVDGQGTYEQYF. The CDR3 DNA follows: TGCAGCGTTGATGGACAGGGAACCTACGAGCAGTACTTC.

V gene TRBV18 combines with J gene TRBJ2-3; tentatively, D is TRBD1 (7 bases). CDR3 length: 16 residues. Per germline, CDR1 KGHSH and CDR2 LQKENI. Trimming stripped 0 bases from V and 6 bases from J, with 16 bases between. This CDR3 reads CASSPPDRGTVDTQYF. CDR3 in DNA: TGTGCCAGCTCACCACCGGATCGGGGGACAGTCGATACGCAGTATTTT.

This clone came up a few times. The V gene is TRBV11-3, the J gene TRBJ2-3; 7 nucleotides align to TRBD2. CDR1 SGHNT and CDR2 YENEEA come from the germline V gene. The V segment lost 7 bases and the J segment 4 bases; nucleotides outside the gene matches: 11. This CDR3 contains 15 residues. The CDR3 DNA sequence: TGTGCCAGCACCCTTGTCGGGGGGACTTCAGATACGCAGTATTTT. Protein sequence: CASTLVGGTSDTQYF. Supplemented by reference TRBV11-3 and TRBJ2-3, the full variable domain reads EAGVVQSPRYKIIEKKQPVAFWCNPISGHNTLYWYLQNLGQGPELLIRYENEEAVDDSQLPKDRFSAERLKGVDSTLKIQPAELGDSAVYLCASTLVGGTSDTQYFGPGTRLTVL.

This clone showed up just a few times. This chain uses TRBV19 with TRBJ1-1; 8 bases are a match to TRBD1. The junction had 5 bases not matched to a gene; V was cut back by 4 bases and J by 10 bases. This CDR3 contains 12 residues. From germline, CDR1 is LNHDA and CDR2 SQIVND (reference sequence). This CDR3 is CASSNLQGVAFF. As DNA, the CDR3 is TGTGCCAGTAGTAACCTACAGGGGGTAGCTTTCTTT.

The chain combines TRBV6-8 with TRBJ1-2; no reliable D call. Germline loops: CDR1 MNHGY, CDR2 SAAAGT. CDR3 length: 15 amino acids. Trimming cost V 2 bases and J 4 bases, with 14 bases left between them. CDR3: CASSYNPGGGYGYTF. CDR3 bases: TGTGCCAGCAGTTACAACCCGGGAGGAGGCTATGGCTACACCTTC.

The chain has TRBV6-1 and TRBJ2-5, with D unresolved. Germline values: CDR1 MNHNS, CDR2 SASEGT. Trimming shortened V by 1 base and J by 2 bases, and 8 bases separated the two germline ends. This CDR3 region has 14 residues. CDR3 residues: CASSEGAAQETQYF. The CDR3 DNA follows: TGTGCCAGCAGTGAAGGGGCAGCACAAGAGACCCAGTACTTC.

V is TRBV19 and J is TRBJ2-7; TRBD2 aligns across 13 bases. The V gene end was trimmed by 3 bases and the J gene end by 1 base; junction bases not matched to a gene: 3. The CDR3 covers 16 residues. Germline loops: CDR1 LNHDA, CDR2 SQIVND (reference sequence). For the CDR3, the DNA is TGTGCCAGTAGTATGTCGACTAGCGGGAGGTCCTACGAGCAGTACTTC. Translating gives CASSMSTSGRSYEQYF. Using reference TRBV19 and TRBJ2-7 for the parts outside the CDR3, the full variable domain is DGGITQSPKYLFRKEGQNVTLSCEQNLNHDAMYWYRQDPGQGLRLIYYSQIVNDFQKGDIAEGYSVSREKKESFPLTVTSAQKNPTAFYLCASSMSTSGRSYEQYFGPGTRLTVT.

This chain uses TRBV11-3 with TRBJ2-5; 10 bases align to TRBD1. The CDR3 consists of 15 residues. V gave up 4 bases and J gave up 5 bases; unmatched junction bases: 7. From germline, CDR1 is SGHNT and CDR2 YENEEA. The CDR3 DNA follows: TGTGCCAGCAGCTCGGGACAGGGGATCGAGGAGACCCAGTACTTC. Residues: CASSSGQGIEETQYF.

This clone was seen only once. The chain joins TRBV1 to TRBJ1-3. TRBV1 has pseudogene status. This CDR3 contains 15 residues. CDR3 loop: CASSQARGLKNTIYF. CDR3 coding DNA: TGCGCCAGCAGCCAAGCCCGGGGGCTAAAAAACACCATATATTTT.

Here the CDR3 reads CASSFGGLSGANVLTF. The CDR3 DNA follows: TGTGCCAGCAGCTTCGGAGGGCTCTCTGGGGCCAACGTCCTGACTTTC. The chain is built from TRBV11-3 and TRBJ2-6, with a weak D call TRBD2 (6 bases). The CDR3 spans 16 residues. Looked up from germline, CDR1 is SGHNT and CDR2 is YENEEA. V was clipped by 3 bases and J by 0 bases, with 9 bases between them.

J is TRBJ2-5 and V is TRBV11-3; a possible D gene is TRBD1 (5 bases). Germline CDR1 and CDR2: SGHNT and YENEEA. The CDR3 loop spans 16 amino acids. Trimming cost V 6 bases and J 4 bases, with 21 bases left between them. The CDR3 region is CASSPAGQGTGETQYF. DNA of the CDR3: TGTGCCAGCAGTCCCGCTGGGCAGGGTACAGGAGAGACCCAGTACTTC.

This sequence joins TRBV6-7 and TRBJ1-3; D ambiguous. TRBV6-7 is sorted into the ORF group, with uncertain function. This CDR3 region has 13 residues. Trimming pared 5 bases from V and 4 bases from J, leaving 9 bases between. CDR3 loop: CASSETAGNTIYF. The CDR3 DNA reads TGTGCCAGCAGTGAAACAGCAGGAAACACCATATATTTT.

The rearrangement joins TRBV19 to TRBJ2-2; weak D call: TRBD1 (5 bases). The length of the CDR3 is 15 residues. CDR1 is LNHDA and CDR2 is SQIVND in the germline V gene (reference sequence). The V gene lost 3 bases and the J gene lost 9 bases, with 17 bases spanning the gap. The CDR3 nucleotides are TGTGCCAGTAGTATCTTAGTCCAGGGAAGAAGGGAGCTGTTTTTT. Amino acids: CASSILVQGRRELFF. Complete variable domain (other parts from reference TRBV19 and TRBJ2-2): DGGITQSPKYLFRKEGQNVTLSCEQNLNHDAMYWYRQDPGQGLRLIYYSQIVNDFQKGDIAEGYSVSREKKESFPLTVTSAQKNPTAFYLCASSILVQGRRELFFGEGSRLTVL.

This clone was picked up a small number of times. The genes are TRBV18 and TRBJ2-2; 7 nucleotides align to TRBD1. Germline-derived CDR1 and CDR2 are KGHSH and LQKENI. V was pared by 3 bases and J by 5 bases, with 6 bases of the junction left unmatched. This CDR3 region has 15 residues. DNA for the CDR3: TGTGCCAGCTCACCGGAGACAGGGTATACCGGGGAGCTGTTTTTT. Its protein is CASSPETGYTGELFF.

In this sample, this clone turned up a few times. The chain combines TRBV18 with TRBJ1-1, with D perhaps TRBD1 (5 bases). The CDR3 loop spans 14 amino acids. Germline CDR1 reads KGHSH; CDR2 reads LQKENI. Trimming took off 8 bases at V and 5 bases at J, with 18 bases between the two ends. CDR3 region: CASRLGEEGTEAFF. CDR3 nucleotides: TGTGCCAGCCGATTGGGGGAAGAAGGAACTGAAGCTTTCTTT. Drawing the rest from reference TRBV18 and TRBJ1-1, the complete variable domain is NAGVMQNPRHLVRRRGQEARLRCSPMKGHSHVYWYRQLPEEGLKFMVYLQKENIIDESGMPKERFSAEFPKEGPSILRIQQVVRGDSAAYFCASRLGEEGTEAFFGQGTRLTVV.

The gene calls are TRBV19 and TRBJ2-7; D remains ambiguous. Trimming removed 6 bases at V and 7 bases at J, with 13 bases between. The CDR3 spans 12 residues. CDR1 is LNHDA, CDR2 SQIVND, per germline (reference sequence). For the CDR3, the DNA is TGTGCCAGTAGCAACCCGTCGGGTGAGCAGTACTTC. This encodes CASSNPSGEQYF.